The rows below give T cell receptor beta chains drawn from one sample of a study of blood T cell repertoires in COVID-19. Sequencing used immunoSEQ multiplex PCR; TCRdb keeps in-frame clones, though not all of them. In the table there are about 49,000 clones, roughly 84% of which are singletons. Sample: peripheral blood. These receptors all come from a human donor in a cohort sampled during active COVID-19. The CDR3 runs from the conserved cysteine through the conserved F or W. The D gene is left open where the match is weak. Clone size is stated in some rows and not others, as once, few, many or a class when expanded.

abundance	v_gene	j_gene	d_gene	CDR3aa	CDR3nt
-	TRBV11-2	TRBJ2-1	TRBD2	CASSSSGVEQFF	TGTGCCAGCAGCTCTAGCGGGGTAGAGCAGTTCTTC
once	TRBV6-6	TRBJ2-1	TRBD1	CASSKGQGGPGQFF	TGTGCCAGCAGTAAAGGACAGGGGGGGCCTGGGCAGTTCTTC
-	TRBV4-2	TRBJ2-1	TRBD2	CASSQQLAGVFYNEQFF	TGTGCCAGCAGCCAACAACTAGCGGGGGTCTTCTACAATGAGCAGTTCTTC
-	TRBV5-6	TRBJ2-6	-	CASSTVVEAAGANVLTF	TGTGCCAGCAGCACCGTCGTGGAGGCTGCTGGGGCCAACGTCCTGACTTTC
-	TRBV24-1	TRBJ2-5	-	CATSGFQETQYF	TGTGCCACCTCGGGGTTCCAAGAGACCCAGTACTTC
-	TRBV11-1	TRBJ2-1	-	CASSQTGLQWVNEQFF	TGTGCCAGCAGCCAAACTGGACTGCAATGGGTCAATGAGCAGTTCTTC
-	TRBV7-2	TRBJ2-7	TRBD2	CASSLSTSGPYEQYF	TGTGCCAGCAGCTTAAGCACTAGCGGACCCTACGAGCAGTACTTC
-	TRBV19	TRBJ1-6	TRBD1	CASSILPGQTNSPLHF	TGTGCCAGTAGTATTCTTCCGGGACAGACCAATTCACCCCTCCACTTT
-	TRBV9	TRBJ2-2	-	CASSFGGPGTGELFF	TGTGCCAGCAGCTTCGGAGGGCCGGGCACCGGGGAGCTGTTTTTT
once	TRBV7-2	TRBJ2-4	-	CASSHWEALAKNIQYF	TGTGCCAGCAGCCACTGGGAGGCCCTAGCCAAAAACATTCAGTACTTC
-	TRBV7-2	TRBJ2-5	TRBD2	CASSFPPGLAGIETQYF	TGTGCCAGCAGCTTCCCACCGGGACTAGCGGGGATAGAGACCCAGTACTTC
-	TRBV12-5	TRBJ2-3	-	CASGDSNTDTQYF	TGTGCTAGTGGTGACAGTAACACAGATACGCAGTATTTT
-	TRBV7-9	TRBJ1-4	-	CASEAGTNEKLFF	TGTGCCAGCGAGGCGGGGACTAATGAAAAACTGTTTTTT
-	TRBV18	TRBJ2-2	TRBD1	CASSPGTGDTGELFF	TGTGCCAGCTCCCCCGGGACAGGGGACACCGGGGAGCTGTTTTTT
-	TRBV27	TRBJ1-2	-	CASSPRGRFYGYTF	TGTGCCAGCAGTCCCCGTGGCAGATTTTATGGCTACACCTTC
once	TRBV28	TRBJ1-5	-	CASSSPSGNQPQHF	TGTGCCAGCAGTTCCCCCAGCGGGAATCAGCCCCAGCATTTT
-	TRBV11-2	TRBJ1-5	-	CASSFGGNQPQHF	TGTGCCAGCAGCTTTGGAGGGAATCAGCCCCAGCATTTT
-	TRBV3-1/TRBV3-2	TRBJ2-7	-	CASSQDRRGSYEQYF	TGTGCCAGCAGCCAAGATAGACGGGGGAGCTACGAGCAGTACTTC
few	TRBV7-2	TRBJ1-2	-	CASSRTANYGYTF	TGTGCCAGCAGCCGGACAGCGAACTATGGCTACACCTTC
-	TRBV7-2	TRBJ1-2	-	CASSTEGPLRGYTF	TGTGCCAGCAGCACCGAGGGCCCTTTACGGGGCTACACCTTC
-	TRBV28	TRBJ1-4	-	CASSPQGATNEKLFF	TGTGCCAGCAGTCCCCAAGGGGCAACTAATGAAAAACTGTTTTTT
-	TRBV6-2/TRBV6-3	TRBJ1-2	-	CASSRQYGYTF	TGTGCCAGCAGTCGACAGTATGGCTACACCTTC
once	TRBV7-9	TRBJ1-5	-	CASSSQGDQPQHF	TGTGCCAGCAGCTCCCAGGGTGATCAGCCCCAGCATTTT
-	TRBV11-2	TRBJ1-2	-	CASSLQVAYGYTF	TGTGCCAGCAGCTTACAGGTCGCCTATGGCTACACCTTC
-	TRBV14	TRBJ2-7	-	CASSQGGPYEQYF	TGTGCCAGCAGCCAAGGAGGCCCCTACGAGCAGTACTTC
few	TRBV6-5	TRBJ2-1	-	CASSYRDMRGGDEQFF	TGTGCCAGCAGTTACAGGGATATGAGGGGGGGGGATGAGCAGTTCTTC
-	TRBV3-1/TRBV3-2	TRBJ2-1	TRBD1	CASSQDRGLYNEQFF	TGTGCCAGCAGCCAAGACAGGGGGCTATACAATGAGCAGTTCTTC
-	TRBV7-2	TRBJ1-1	-	CASSLFGVPNTEAFF	TGTGCCAGCAGCTTATTCGGGGTCCCGAACACTGAAGCTTTCTTT
-	TRBV28	TRBJ2-3	TRBD1	CASRLGQGLGTDTQYF	TGTGCCAGCAGGCTGGGACAGGGTTTGGGCACAGATACGCAGTATTTT
-	TRBV14	TRBJ2-1	TRBD2	CASKSGTSINEQFF	TGTGCCAGCAAAAGCGGGACTAGTATAAATGAGCAGTTCTTC
once	TRBV2	TRBJ2-1	TRBD2	CASSALPFPGGGNEQFF	TGTGCCAGCAGTGCGCTACCCTTCCCGGGAGGGGGGAATGAGCAGTTCTTC
-	TRBV4-1	TRBJ2-1	TRBD2	CASSQALRGSGSDNEQFF	TGCGCCAGCAGCCAAGCCCTCAGGGGTAGCGGGAGCGACAATGAGCAGTTCTTC
-	TRBV6-5	TRBJ2-2	-	CATTGSTGELFF	TGTGCCACAACAGGGTCTACCGGGGAGCTGTTTTTT
-	TRBV5-1	TRBJ2-5	-	CASSLGGLPSGETQYF	TGCGCCAGCAGCTTGGGGGGACTTCCTTCGGGAGAGACCCAGTACTTC
-	TRBV7-2	TRBJ1-2	-	CASSPLGGANRYGYTF	TGTGCCAGCAGCCCCCTCGGGGGGGCGAATCGATATGGCTACACCTTC
-	TRBV6-5	TRBJ1-3	-	CASSRSESGATIYF	TGTGCCAGCAGCCGTAGCGAATCTGGCGCCACCATATATTTT
-	TRBV11-2	TRBJ2-7	TRBD2	CASSPRRRASGGGEQYF	TGTGCCAGCAGCCCTCGCCGTCGGGCTAGCGGGGGGGGCGAGCAGTACTTC
-	TRBV6-2/TRBV6-3	TRBJ1-5	-	CASSYGGLRQPQHF	TGTGCCAGCAGTTATGGGGGGTTACGGCAGCCCCAGCATTTT
once	TRBV9	TRBJ1-1	-	CASSVSEGGAYTEAFF	TGTGCCAGCAGCGTCTCTGAAGGGGGGGCGTACACTGAAGCTTTCTTT
-	TRBV10-3	TRBJ2-7	TRBD2	CAISGTSGSYEQYF	TGTGCCATATCCGGGACTAGCGGCTCCTACGAGCAGTACTTC
-	TRBV3-1/TRBV3-2	TRBJ1-4	TRBD1	CASSQTGATNEKLFF	TGTGCCAGCAGTCAGACAGGGGCTACAAATGAAAAACTGTTTTTT
-	TRBV2	TRBJ2-1	-	CASSELDEQFF	TGTGCCAGCAGTGAACTTGATGAGCAGTTCTTC
-	TRBV4-1	TRBJ2-7	TRBD2	CASSQDNPPGLAGGHEQYF	TGCGCCAGCAGCCAAGATAATCCGCCCGGGCTAGCGGGAGGTCACGAGCAGTACTTC
-	TRBV7-2	TRBJ2-7	TRBD2	CASSLVGGTSGYEQYF	TGTGCCAGCAGCTTAGTAGGGGGGACTAGCGGGTACGAGCAGTACTTC
once	TRBV19	TRBJ2-6	-	CASSMGSSGANVLTF	TGTGCCAGTAGTATGGGCAGCTCTGGGGCCAACGTCCTGACTTTC
-	TRBV28	TRBJ1-3	TRBD1	CASKGQGPSGNTIYF	TGTGCCAGCAAGGGACAGGGGCCCTCTGGAAACACCATATATTTT
-	TRBV25-1	TRBJ2-5	TRBD1	CASSGGLGQGSETQYF	TGTGCCAGCAGTGGAGGGCTGGGACAGGGGAGCGAGACCCAGTACTTC